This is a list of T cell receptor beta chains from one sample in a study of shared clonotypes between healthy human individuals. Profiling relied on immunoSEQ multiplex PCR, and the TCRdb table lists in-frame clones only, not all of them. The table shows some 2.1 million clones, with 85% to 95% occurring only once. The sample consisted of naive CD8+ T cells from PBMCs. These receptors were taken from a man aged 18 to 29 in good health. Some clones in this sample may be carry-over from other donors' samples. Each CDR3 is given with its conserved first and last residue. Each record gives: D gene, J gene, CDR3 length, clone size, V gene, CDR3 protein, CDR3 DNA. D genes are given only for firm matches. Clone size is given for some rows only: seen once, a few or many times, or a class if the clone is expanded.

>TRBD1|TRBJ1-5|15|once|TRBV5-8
CASSLLGTGNQPQHF
TGTGCCAGCAGCTTGCTCGGGACAGGGAATCAGCCCCAGCATTTT
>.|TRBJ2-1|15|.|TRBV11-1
CASSRPRLIDNEQFF
TGTGCCAGCAGTCGGCCCCGCCTTATCGACAATGAGCAGTTCTTC
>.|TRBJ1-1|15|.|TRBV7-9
CASRTRELMNTEAFF
TGTGCCAGCAGGACCAGGGAATTGATGAACACTGAAGCTTTCTTT
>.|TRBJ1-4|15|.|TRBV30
CAWSTGFATNEKLFF
TGTGCCTGGAGTACAGGGTTTGCAACTAATGAAAAACTGTTTTTT
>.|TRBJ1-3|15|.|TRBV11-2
CASSLDRGTGNTIYF
TGTGCCAGCAGCTTAGATCGGGGGACGGGAAACACCATATATTTT
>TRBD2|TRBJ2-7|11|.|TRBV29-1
CGGSAPGEQYF
TGCGGCGGGAGCGCCCCTGGCGAGCAGTACTTC
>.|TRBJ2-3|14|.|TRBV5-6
CASSPRGSTDTQYF
TGTGCCAGCAGCCCCCGCGGGAGCACAGATACGCAGTATTTT
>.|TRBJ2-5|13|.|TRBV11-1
CASSLAFQETQYF
TGTGCCAGCAGCTTAGCGTTCCAAGAGACCCAGTACTTC
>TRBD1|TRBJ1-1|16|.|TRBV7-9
CASSLVGSGGNTEAFF
TGTGCCAGCAGCTTAGTAGGATCAGGGGGGAACACTGAAGCTTTCTTT
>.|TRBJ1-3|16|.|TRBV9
CASSSNRVNSGNTIYF
TGTGCCAGCAGCTCAAACAGGGTTAACTCTGGAAACACCATATATTTT
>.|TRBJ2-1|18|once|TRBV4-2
CASSPGPSGKSSYNEQFF
TGTGCCAGCAGCCCGGGGCCCTCCGGGAAGAGCTCCTACAATGAGCAGTTCTTC
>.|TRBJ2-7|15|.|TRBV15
CATSYGGQTYYEQYF
TGTGCCACCAGCTACGGGGGACAGACTTACTACGAGCAGTACTTC
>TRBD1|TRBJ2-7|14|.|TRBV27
CASSRDRDIHEQYF
TGTGCCAGCAGTCGTGACAGGGATATCCACGAGCAGTACTTC
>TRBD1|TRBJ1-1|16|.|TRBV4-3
CASSRDRGLLNTEAFF
TGCGCCAGCAGCCGAGACAGGGGACTACTAAACACTGAAGCTTTCTTT
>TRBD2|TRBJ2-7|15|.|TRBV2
CASSGSGGVPYEQYF
TGTGCCAGCAGTGGGTCGGGGGGGGTCCCCTACGAGCAGTACTTC
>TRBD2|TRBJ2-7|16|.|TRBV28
CASSSIWEGEVYEQYF
TGTGCCAGCAGTTCGATCTGGGAGGGAGAGGTCTACGAGCAGTACTTC
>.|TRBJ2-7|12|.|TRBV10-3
CAISESRYEQYF
TGTGCCATCAGTGAATCGCGCTACGAGCAGTACTTC
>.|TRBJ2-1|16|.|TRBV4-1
CASSPVDSSNYNEQFF
TGCGCCAGCAGCCCCGTCGACAGCTCTAATTACAATGAGCAGTTCTTC
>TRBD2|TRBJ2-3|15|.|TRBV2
CASRPTSASSDTQYF
TGTGCCAGCAGACCGACTAGCGCCTCCTCCGATACGCAGTATTTT
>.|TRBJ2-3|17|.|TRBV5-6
CASSLTWVGRGTDTQYF
TGTGCCAGCAGCTTGACGTGGGTTGGCAGGGGAACAGATACGCAGTATTTT
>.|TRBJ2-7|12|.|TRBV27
CASSFGGHEQYF
TGTGCCAGCAGTTTCGGGGGACACGAGCAGTACTTC
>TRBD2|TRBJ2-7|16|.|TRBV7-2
CASSPPGLADPYEQYF
TGTGCCAGCAGCCCCCCTGGACTAGCGGATCCCTACGAGCAGTACTTC
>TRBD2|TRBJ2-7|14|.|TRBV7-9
CASSSLAGGDEQYF
TGTGCCAGCAGCTCCCTAGCGGGAGGAGACGAGCAGTACTTC
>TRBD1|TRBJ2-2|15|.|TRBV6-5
CASSSQLTGNGELFF
TGTGCCAGCAGCTCCCAACTGACAGGGAACGGGGAGCTGTTTTTT
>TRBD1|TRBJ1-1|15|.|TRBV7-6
CASSYPRQGNTEAFF
TGTGCCAGCAGCTACCCAAGACAGGGGAACACTGAAGCTTTCTTT
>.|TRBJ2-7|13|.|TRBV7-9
CASSSPPSYEQYF
TGTGCCAGCAGCTCCCCCCCCTCCTACGAGCAGTACTTC
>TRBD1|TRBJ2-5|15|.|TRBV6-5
CASSKQGARWETQYF
TGTGCCAGCAGTAAACAGGGGGCTAGGTGGGAGACCCAGTACTTC
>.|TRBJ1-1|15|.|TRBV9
CASSVAFGAGTEAFF
TGTGCCAGCAGCGTAGCGTTTGGGGCGGGCACTGAAGCTTTCTTT
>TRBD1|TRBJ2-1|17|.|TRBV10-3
CATSSGQGAKTYNEQFF
TGTGCCACCTCATCGGGACAGGGGGCGAAAACTTACAATGAGCAGTTCTTC
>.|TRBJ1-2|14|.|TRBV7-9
CASSLVGNSYGYTF
TGTGCCAGCAGCTTAGTTGGGAATTCATATGGCTACACCTTC
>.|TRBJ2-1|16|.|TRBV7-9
CASSPSGRAGNNEQFF
TGTGCCAGCAGCCCGTCGGGGCGGGCAGGCAACAATGAGCAGTTCTTC
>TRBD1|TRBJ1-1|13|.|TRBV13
CASSLRDSTEAFF
TGTGCCAGCAGCCTCCGGGACAGCACTGAAGCTTTCTTT
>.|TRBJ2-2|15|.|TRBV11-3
CASSLFRSGTGELFF
TGTGCCAGCAGCTTATTCCGGAGTGGCACCGGGGAGCTGTTTTTT
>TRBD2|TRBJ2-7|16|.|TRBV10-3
CAISESWTSGSSEQYF
TGTGCCATCAGTGAGTCGTGGACTAGCGGGAGTTCGGAGCAGTACTTC
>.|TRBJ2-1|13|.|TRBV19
CASSITSYNEQFF
TGTGCCAGTAGTATAACATCTTACAATGAGCAGTTCTTC
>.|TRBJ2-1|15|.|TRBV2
CASRTRESSYNEQFF
TGTGCCAGCAGGACACGGGAGAGCTCCTACAATGAGCAGTTCTTC
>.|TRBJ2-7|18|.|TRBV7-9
CASSLVVFGTENTYEQYF
TGTGCCAGCAGCTTAGTAGTTTTTGGGACGGAGAACACCTACGAGCAGTACTTC
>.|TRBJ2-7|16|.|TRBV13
CASSSRGRDKPYEQYF
TGTGCCAGCAGTTCCCGCGGGCGGGACAAACCATACGAGCAGTACTTC
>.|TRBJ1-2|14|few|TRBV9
CASSGAGENYGYTF
TGTGCCAGCAGCGGGGCAGGGGAGAACTATGGCTACACCTTC
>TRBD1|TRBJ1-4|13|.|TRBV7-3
CASKGGGGEKLFF
TGTGCCAGCAAAGGGGGCGGCGGTGAAAAACTGTTTTTT
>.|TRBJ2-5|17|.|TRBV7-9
CASSLELREEYQETQYF
TGTGCCAGCAGCTTAGAGTTGAGGGAAGAGTACCAAGAGACCCAGTACTTC
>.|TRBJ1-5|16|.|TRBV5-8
CASSYQDYFSNQPQHF
TGTGCCAGCAGCTATCAGGATTATTTTAGCAATCAGCCCCAGCATTTT